This T cell receptor beta chain comes out of a study of blood T cells in healthy people across ages. The CDR3 covers 15 residues. V gave up 0 bases and J gave up 0 bases, with 9 bases separating them. Germline loops: CDR1 DFQATT, CDR2 SNEGSKA (reference sequence). Alongside a J-beta primer mix, a sample-barcoded 5' primer served in a second PCR lasting about 7 to 12 cycles. TCRdb passed the 5' RACE reads through MiXCR, listing each CDR3 protein once. The table lists about 1.5 million distinct CDR3 sequences, about 45% of them singletons. The sequence came from a woman under 30 in good health. The chain couples TRBV20-1 to TRBJ2-1; D is uncertain. The sequencing sample was made of blood. In DNA, the CDR3 is TGCAGTGCTAGAGATACCAGGATCTCCTACAATGAGCAGTTCTTC. Translating it yields CSARDTRISYNEQFF.